This TCR beta chain was recovered during a study of patients and donors after allogeneic stem cell transplantation. CDR1 MNHEY and CDR2 SMNVEV come from the germline V gene (reference sequence). The V end lost 3 bases, the J end lost 0 bases, and 3 bases lay between the germline ends. The CDR3 sequence is 13 residues long. This clonotype was observed at least ten times. Each CDR3 protein is one row after TCRdb ran MiXCR on the RT-PCR reads. The sample contains about 200,000 distinct CDR3 sequences, 35% to 45% of which appear only once. Specimen: blood, either unsorted or a sorted T cell fraction (not recorded which). The rearrangement joins TRBV27 to TRBJ1-3; D is ambiguous. The origin of this receptor is a human donor who was either an allogeneic HSCT recipient or a stem cell or donor lymphocyte infusion donor (not recorded which). It is not recorded whose cells these are; they may come from a transplant donor. The CDR3 DNA reads as TGTGCCAGCAGTTTCAACTCTGGAAACACCATATATTTT. Translation gives CASSFNSGNTIYF.